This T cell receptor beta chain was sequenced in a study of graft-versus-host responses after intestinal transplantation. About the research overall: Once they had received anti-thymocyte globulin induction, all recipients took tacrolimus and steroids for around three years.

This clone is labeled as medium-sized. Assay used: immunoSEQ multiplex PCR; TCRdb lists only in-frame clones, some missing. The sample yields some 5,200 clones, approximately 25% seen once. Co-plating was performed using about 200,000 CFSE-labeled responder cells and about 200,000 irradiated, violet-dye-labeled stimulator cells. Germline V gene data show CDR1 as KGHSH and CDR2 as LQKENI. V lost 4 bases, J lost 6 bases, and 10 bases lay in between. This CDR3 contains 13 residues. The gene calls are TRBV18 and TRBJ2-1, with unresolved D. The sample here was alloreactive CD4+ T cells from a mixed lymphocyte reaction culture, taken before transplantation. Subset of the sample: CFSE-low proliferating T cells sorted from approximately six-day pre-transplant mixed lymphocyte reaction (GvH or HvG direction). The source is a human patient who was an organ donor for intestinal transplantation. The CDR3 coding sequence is TGTGCCAGCTCACTTACACAGTTCAATGAGCAGTTCTTC. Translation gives CASSLTQFNEQFF.